A selection of T cell receptor beta chains follows, all from one sample in a study of T cell repertoires in cytomegalovirus infection. TCRdb redid the calling of the reads with MiXCR, one entry per CDR3 protein. The profile shows tens of thousands of distinct CDR3 sequences, 20% to 30% of them singletons. These receptors' targets are unknown. Source: CD8+ T cells from cultured PBMCs, taken from culture after CMV antigen stimulation. These receptors were taken from a human donor in good health (CMV status not recorded). Some clones in this sample may be carry-over from other donors' samples. CDR3s include the opening cysteine and the closing phenylalanine or tryptophan. D genes are given only for firm matches. Some rows have no size entry. The others give once, few or many, or a class for an expanded clone.

clone_size,d_call,v_call,j_call,cdr3_nt,cdr3_aa
many,TRBD1,TRBV12-3/TRBV12-4,TRBJ2-2,TGTGCCAGCAGTTTTCGGACAGGGTTATCGAGCACCGGGGAGCTGTTTTTT,CASSFRTGLSSTGELFF
few,-,TRBV12-3/TRBV12-4,TRBJ1-2,TGTGCCAGCAGTTTGGGTCGAGGCTACACCTTC,CASSLGRGYTF
few,TRBD2,TRBV5-8,TRBJ2-1,TGTGCCAGCAGCCAGGGACTAGCGGGAGGAATTGAGCAGTTCTTC,CASSQGLAGGIEQFF
-,-,TRBV12-3/TRBV12-4,TRBJ1-4,TGTGCCAGCAGTTTAGCGCGCGGGATCCTCGCTTCCCGGGGGACTAATGAAAAACTGTTTTTT,CASSLARGILASRGTNEKLFF
many,TRBD1,TRBV24-1,TRBJ1-5,TGTGCCACCAGTGCCGTGGGACAGGGAGGCAATCAGCCCCAGCATTTT,CATSAVGQGGNQPQHF
few,TRBD1,TRBV7-9,TRBJ2-3,TGTGCCAGCAGCTTAGCGAGAAGGACAGGGGGCGAAGATACGCAGTATTTT,CASSLARRTGGEDTQYF
-,TRBD1,TRBV27,TRBJ1-4,TGTGCCAGCAGACGACAGGGGTTTTCTGAAAAACTGTTTTTT,CASRRQGFSEKLFF
-,-,TRBV7-9,TRBJ2-5,TGTGCCAGCAGCTTAGCGGTAGAGACCCAGTACTTC,CASSLAVETQYF
few,-,TRBV5-6,TRBJ2-2,TGTGCCAGCAGCTTGGGGCCAGGGCGAACCGGGGAGCTGTTTTTT,CASSLGPGRTGELFF
few,-,TRBV29-1,TRBJ1-1,TGCAGCGTTGAAGCGGTGAACACTGAAGCTTTCTTT,CSVEAVNTEAFF
few,TRBD2,TRBV6-1,TRBJ2-1,TGTGCCAGCTCCGCCGCCGGGGGGGACAATGAGCAGTTCTTC,CASSAAGGDNEQFF
many,-,TRBV2,TRBJ1-2,TGTGCCAGCAGTGAAGCGTTAGCCAGCTATGGCTACACCTTC,CASSEALASYGYTF
-,TRBD2,TRBV2,TRBJ2-3,TGTGCCAGCAGTGGGGTGGGACTACAACCTATTACAGATACGCAGTATTTT,CASSGVGLQPITDTQYF
many,-,TRBV11-2,TRBJ2-5,TGTGCCAGCAGGTCTACCGCGGAGACCCAGTACTTC,CASRSTAETQYF
-,-,TRBV20-1,TRBJ2-7,TGCAGTGCAGGAACCAGGGGGGACGAGCAGTACTTC,CSAGTRGDEQYF
-,-,TRBV5-4,TRBJ2-1,TGTGCCAGCAGCCAAGACAGGTTGAATGAGCAGTTCTTC,CASSQDRLNEQFF
many,TRBD1,TRBV27,TRBJ1-5,TGTGCCAGCAGTTCCGGGACAGGAAAACAGCCCCAGCATTTT,CASSSGTGKQPQHF
few,-,TRBV27,TRBJ1-1,TGTGCCAGCAGTTTAAGATCTGGAGAAGCTTTCTTT,CASSLRSGEAFF
-,TRBD2,TRBV29-1,TRBJ2-7,TGCAGCGTTGAATTATTAAGCGGGAGTTCCTACGAGCAGTACTTC,CSVELLSGSSYEQYF
few,TRBD2,TRBV18,TRBJ2-1,TGTGCCAGCTCACCACTACCAAAGCGGGGGCGAAAGGGAGAGCAGTTCTTC,CASSPLPKRGRKGEQFF
many,TRBD1,TRBV12-3/TRBV12-4,TRBJ2-2,TGTGCCAGCAGTTCACGGACAGGGGCGGCCGGGGAGCTGTTTTTT,CASSSRTGAAGELFF
many,TRBD2,TRBV27,TRBJ2-3,TGTGCCAGCCAGCGGGAGGGCACAGATACGCAGTATTTT,CASQREGTDTQYF
once,TRBD2,TRBV20-1,TRBJ2-7,TGCAGTGCTAGAGGGACTAGCGGGGACGTCTACGAGCAGTACTTC,CSARGTSGDVYEQYF
many,TRBD2,TRBV6-5,TRBJ2-3,TGTGCCAGCAGTCTAGCGGGAGTGATTGCAGATACGCAGTATTTT,CASSLAGVIADTQYF
few,-,TRBV7-9,TRBJ2-7,TGTGCCAGCAGCTTAGTATCCGGACCGTCCTACGAGCAGTACTTC,CASSLVSGPSYEQYF
-,-,TRBV15,TRBJ1-1,TGTGCCACCAGCAGAGTAGCGGGGAACACTGAAGCTTTCTTT,CATSRVAGNTEAFF
-,-,TRBV6-6,TRBJ2-7,TGTGCCATCGGAGGGGGGGCTTACGAGCAGTACTTC,CAIGGGAYEQYF
many,TRBD1,TRBV19,TRBJ1-1,TGTGCCAGTAAACCCAGGGGGGGGGTGAACACTGAAGCTTTCTTT,CASKPRGGVNTEAFF
-,TRBD1,TRBV2,TRBJ2-7,TGTGCCAGCAGTGAAGCGCTTCTAGGGGGCGACTACGAGCAGTACTTC,CASSEALLGGDYEQYF
-,TRBD1,TRBV18,TRBJ2-2,TGTGCCAGCTCACAGTTTCCAGGACAGGGGGTCGGCACCGGGGAGCTGTTTTTT,CASSQFPGQGVGTGELFF
-,TRBD1,TRBV7-9,TRBJ2-2,TGTGCCAGCAGCTCGGGACAGACCGGGGAGCTGTTTTTT,CASSSGQTGELFF
few,-,TRBV6-1,TRBJ2-7,TGTGCCAGCAGCTTCGGCGGGACACCTCTGGACGAGCAGTACTTC,CASSFGGTPLDEQYF
many,-,TRBV7-2,TRBJ1-2,TGTGCCAGCAGCTTAGATCTGGGTATAGGCTATGGCTACACCTTC,CASSLDLGIGYGYTF
-,-,TRBV15,TRBJ2-7,TGTGCCACCAGCAGAGAACAGGGAGATTACGAGCAGTACTTC,CATSREQGDYEQYF
-,TRBD1,TRBV6-1,TRBJ1-2,TGTGCCACGGAGACAGGGCCTAACTATGGCTACACCTTC,CATETGPNYGYTF
-,-,TRBV28,TRBJ2-1,TGTGCCAGCGGGCCCCGGGCGGACCCTTACAATGAGCAGTTCTTC,CASGPRADPYNEQFF
-,TRBD1,TRBV29-1,TRBJ1-2,TGCAGCGTTGAGACAGGGGAAGGGGTAAACTATGGCTACACCTTC,CSVETGEGVNYGYTF
-,-,TRBV27,TRBJ2-1,TGTGCCAGCAGTTTAGAGGCTAGCGACGGTGAGCAGTTCTTC,CASSLEASDGEQFF
many,-,TRBV5-8,TRBJ1-5,TGTGCCAGCAGCTTGGAGGGGTCTGGCAATCAGCCCCAGCATTTT,CASSLEGSGNQPQHF
once,TRBD2,TRBV6-2/TRBV6-3,TRBJ2-3,TGTGCCAGCAGTTTGACTAGCGGGGGGTACGATACGCAGTATTTT,CASSLTSGGYDTQYF
few,TRBD2,TRBV11-2,TRBJ2-1,TGTGCCAGCAGCTGGATCCCGGGACTAGAGGGTGAGCAGTTCTTC,CASSWIPGLEGEQFF
many,TRBD1,TRBV6-2/TRBV6-3,TRBJ1-1,TGTGCCAGCAGTTACACTCCGGGACAGGGGGCCGAGAACACTGAAGCTTTCTTT,CASSYTPGQGAENTEAFF
few,TRBD1,TRBV20-1,TRBJ2-3,TGCAGTGCTACCCCGGGGACAGGGGCCACCGCCGGGACAGATACGCAGTATTTT,CSATPGTGATAGTDTQYF
-,-,TRBV12-3/TRBV12-4,TRBJ2-1,TGTGCTGGCAGTTTTGATACCTACAATGAGCAGTTCTTC,CAGSFDTYNEQFF
few,-,TRBV5-6,TRBJ2-5,TGTGCCAGCAGCTTGGCCTTGGATGAGACCCAGTACTTC,CASSLALDETQYF
few,TRBD1,TRBV19,TRBJ2-3,TGTGCCAGTAGTATGTGGACAGGGCCAGATACGCAGTATTTT,CASSMWTGPDTQYF
many,TRBD2,TRBV27,TRBJ2-3,TGTGCCAGCAGTCAAGGACTAGCAACAGATACGCAGTATTTT,CASSQGLATDTQYF
-,-,TRBV3-1,TRBJ1-1,TGTGCCAGCAGCCAACCGGGCTCGAACACTGAAGCTTTCTTT,CASSQPGSNTEAFF
many,-,TRBV6-5,TRBJ2-1,TGTGCCAGCAGTTATGGAGGGAAAGTATCTAACAATGAGCAGTTCTTC,CASSYGGKVSNNEQFF
-,-,TRBV19,TRBJ1-5,TGTGCCACCGAATCCCGGGACTTAGGGCATCAGCCCCAGCATTTT,CATESRDLGHQPQHF
few,-,TRBV6-2/TRBV6-3,TRBJ1-5,TGTGCCAGCCGCGACTCGGGGATCAGGCCCCAGCATTTT,CASRDSGIRPQHF
many,-,TRBV20-1,TRBJ2-7,TGCAGTGCTAGGAGAAGGGGTACGGATGAGCAGTACTTC,CSARRRGTDEQYF
few,-,TRBV6-1,TRBJ1-5,TGTGCCAGCAGTGAAGCGGCAGGGGTACAGCCCCAGCATTTT,CASSEAAGVQPQHF
-,-,TRBV4-3,TRBJ1-1,TGCGCCAGCAGCTTGAGCCAGGGGATGAACACTGAAGCTTTCTTT,CASSLSQGMNTEAFF
few,-,TRBV5-4,TRBJ1-1,TGTGCCAGCAGCTCAGGGTCGAACACTGAAGCTTTCTTT,CASSSGSNTEAFF
-,-,TRBV27,TRBJ1-3,TGTGCCAGCAGTCTTAGGGGCTCTGGAAACACCATATATTTT,CASSLRGSGNTIYF
few,-,TRBV19,TRBJ2-2,TGTGCCAGTAGTATTACGGGGTCGAACACCGGGGAGCTGTTTTTT,CASSITGSNTGELFF
few,TRBD1,TRBV4-3,TRBJ1-2,TGCGCCAGCAGCCAAGATAATGGACAGGGGTTAGATGGCTACACCTTC,CASSQDNGQGLDGYTF
-,TRBD2,TRBV6-2/TRBV6-3,TRBJ2-3,TGTGCCAGCAGACCTCTAGCGGGAGGGCCGACAGATACGCAGTATTTT,CASRPLAGGPTDTQYF